This TCR beta chain was profiled in a study of T cell repertoires in cytomegalovirus infection. MiXCR was run by TCRdb on the reads, yielding one entry per CDR3 protein. In the table there are about 770,000 distinct CDR3 sequences, 25% to 35% of which are singletons. The table lists this clonotype with many counts. Its antigen is unknown. CDR3 length: 14 residues. The V and J ends lost 8 bases and 2 bases, in that order; junction bases with no gene match: 8. From germline, CDR1 is SEHNR and CDR2 FQNEAQ (reference sequence). This TCR came from a human donor in good health (CMV status not recorded). Some clones in this sample may be carry-over from other donors' samples. The chain combines TRBV7-9 with TRBJ2-5, with 7 bases that match TRBD2. The sample consisted of cultured CD8+ T cells from PBMCs, taken from culture after CMV antigen stimulation. Written as DNA, the CDR3 is TGTGCCAGCGTCCGGGGGACTACGCAAGAGACCCAGTACTTC. Amino acids: CASVRGTTQETQYF.